The clone carrying this T cell receptor beta chain was picked up a small number of times. The antigen remains undetermined. Distinct nucleotide sequences in the sample also encode this CDR3. This entry is derived from a study of beta chain features in type 1 diabetes. Broader study findings: More deletions and fewer insertions at VDJ junctions were seen in type 1 diabetes patients. In the patient group, naive, central memory and Treg TCRB repertoires seemed more alike than in the healthy donor group.

Sorting based on CD45RO/CCR7/CD25/CD127/CD95/CD27 separated CD4+ naive, central memory, regulatory and stem cell-like memory cells. CDR3 length: 14 residues. V lost 5 bases and J lost 6; bases outside the gene matches: 7. Germline V gene data show CDR1 as SGHTA and CDR2 as FQGNSA. Of the isolated RNA, all was reverse transcribed, and so the sequenced material was expressed TCRB transcripts. Read counts averaged around 3.6 million for samples of naive, central memory and regulatory T cells. The assay was immunoSEQ multiplex PCR, and TCRdb's table has in-frame clones only and misses some. The sample has about 470,000 clones; 25% to 35% are singletons.

The sequenced sample consisted of naive CD4+ T cells from blood. V is TRBV7-2 and J is TRBJ2-3, with 8 nucleotides matching TRBD2. The receptor comes from a man between 18 and 29 years old in good health. This CDR3 reads CASSPGLAADTQYF. In DNA form, the CDR3 reads TGTGCCAGCAGCCCAGGACTAGCCGCGGATACGCAGTATTTT.